Each of the 10 T cell receptor beta chains below was sequenced from the same sample in a study of blood T cell repertoires in COVID-19 (TCRdb year 2020). Libraries were made using the immunoSEQ multiplex PCR assay. Imported from immuneACCESS, the table was reduced by TCRdb to in-frame sequences with V and J called. These copies leave out some clones; in studies compared against another copy, an unresolved V gene accounts for under half, and the cause of the remainder is not known. A total of about 52,000 clones appear in this sample, about four fifths of them only once. The top ten constitute around 7.5% of the sample. The material sequenced was peripheral blood. The origin of the receptors is a man in his sixties or seventies with active COVID-19.

The chain recombines TRBV2 with TRBJ1-3; 8 nucleotides agree with TRBD1. This CDR3 comprises 12 residues. J was trimmed by 2 bases and V by 9 bases; bases with no gene match: 0. Germline CDR1 and CDR2: SNHLY and FYNNEI. CDR3 nucleotide sequence: TGTGCCAGGGACAGGGCTGGAAACACCATATATTTT. It yields the protein CARDRAGNTIYF.

The chain has TRBV13 and TRBJ2-7; 8 nucleotides align to TRBD1. Germline trimming cut 4 bases from V and 2 bases from J; bases unmatched to any gene: 10. Germline V gene sequence: CDR1 PRHDT, CDR2 FYEKMQ (reference sequence). The CDR3 consists of 16 residues. The CDR3 sequence is CASSSMLRQGTYEQYF. The CDR3, as DNA: TGTGCCAGCAGCTCCATGCTCAGACAGGGGACCTACGAGCAGTACTTC.

This chain connects TRBV11-3 to TRBJ1-2, with 7 positions matching TRBD1. V gave up 1 base and J gave up 2 bases; unmatched junction bases: 4. The CDR3 has 15 amino acids. In germline, CDR1 is SGHNT, CDR2 YENEEA. The CDR3 DNA reads as TGTGCCAGCAGCTTAGGGACAGGCGGGAACTATGGCTACACCTTC. It translates to CASSLGTGGNYGYTF.

The genes are TRBV12-3 or TRBV12-4 and TRBJ2-1; TRBD1 is a possible D gene (5 bases). The CDR3 is 12 amino acids. V shed 3 bases and J shed 6 bases, with 6 bases lying between them. The CDR3 coding sequence is TGTGCCAGCAGTTTGGGGCTCAATGAGCAGTTCTTC. Protein: CASSLGLNEQFF.

The chain links TRBV2 to TRBJ2-1, with 9 bases matching TRBD2. CDR1 is SNHLY and CDR2 is FYNNEI in the germline V gene. The CDR3 has 18 amino acids. V was pared by 0 bases and J by 6 bases, with 12 bases of the junction left unmatched. The CDR3 bases are TGTGCCAGCAGTGAAGCGCGACGGAGCGGGGGGTTGGGCAATGAGCAGTTCTTC. Its protein product is CASSEARRSGGLGNEQFF.

The rearrangement links TRBV18 to TRBJ1-1, with unresolved D. V was shortened by 4 bases and J by 8 bases, with 11 bases between the two germline ends. Germline lookup yields CDR1 KGHSH and CDR2 LQKENI. This CDR3 has 12 amino acids. CDR3 nucleotide sequence: TGTGCCAGCTCACGGCCGACGGGAGAAGCTTTCTTT. Translation gives CASSRPTGEAFF.

The V and J genes are TRBV7-2 and TRBJ2-1, with D maybe TRBD2 (6 bases). V gave up 4 bases and J gave up 4 bases, with 14 bases separating them. The CDR3 sequence is 15 residues long. Germline loops: CDR1 SGHTA, CDR2 FQGNSA. Written as DNA, the CDR3 is TGTGCCAGCAGCTCAAGGGGACTCTCGTACAATGAGCAGTTCTTC. Protein product: CASSSRGLSYNEQFF. The variable domain in full, with the rest retrieved from reference TRBV7-2 and TRBJ2-1, is GAGVSQSPSNKVTEKGKDVELRCDPISGHTALYWYRQSLGQGLEFLIYFQGNSAPDKSGLPSDRFSAERTGGSVSTLTIQRTQQEDSAVYLCASSSRGLSYNEQFFGPGTRLTVL.

The sample holds one count of this clone. The chain links TRBV19 to TRBJ1-6, with D uncertain. Germline V lookup: CDR1 LNHDA, CDR2 SQIVND (reference sequence). V lost 2 bases to trimming and J lost 7 bases, with 9 bases between them. The CDR3 length is 14 residues. CDR3 DNA sequence: TGTGCCAGTAGTATACAACCACACAATTCACCCCTCCACTTT. Its translation: CASSIQPHNSPLHF.

This chain joins TRBV5-5 and TRBJ1-4; 7 positions match TRBD1. Trimming took 4 bases from V and 6 from J; bases not matched to a gene: 9. The germline CDR1 and CDR2 sequences are SGHKS and YYEKEE (reference sequence). CDR3 length equals 15 residues. CDR3 in amino acids: CASSSTGAVDEKLFF. DNA of the CDR3: TGTGCCAGCAGCAGTACAGGGGCGGTAGATGAAAAACTGTTTTTT.

This chain uses TRBV30 with TRBJ2-4; unclear D gene. CDR1 and CDR2 from the germline V gene are GTSNPN and SVGIG (reference sequence). The V end lost 2 bases, the J end lost 8 bases, and 13 bases lay between the germline ends. There are 13 residues in the CDR3. CDR3 sequence reads: CAWSRLTADIQYF. For the CDR3, the DNA is TGTGCCTGGAGTCGACTCACTGCGGACATTCAGTACTTC. The variable domain in full, completed from reference TRBV30 and TRBJ2-4, reads SQTIHQWPATLVQPVGSPLSLECTVEGTSNPNLYWYRQAAGRGLQLLFYSVGIGQISSEVPQNLSASRPQDRQFILSSKKLLLSDSGFYLCAWSRLTADIQYFGAGTRLSVL.